The entry below describes one T cell receptor (beta chain). Its specific antigen is unknown. No quality values exist for individual bases; no much larger clone is one base distant. The data derive from a study of cytomegalovirus exposure and HLA in healthy donors (dated by TCRdb to the late 2010s). The study in broad terms: An earlier analysis of approximately 640 of the donors reported 250 to 350 Gb of sequence data and roughly 100 million unique TCR beta sequences from about 200 million T cells. On average, approximately 250,000 unique TCR beta nucleotide sequences were sequenced per donor among a few hundred genotyped donors of the cohort, with 15% to 20% of those sequences being non-productive. Besides the first cohort of 500 to 700 subjects, a separate validation cohort made up of 120 different subjects was used. All discovery cohort repertoires had been generated using a single sequencing platform. A later genetic analysis used genome-wide SNP genotypes for 398 of the 666 donors, treating that subset as a discovery cohort. Five DR-DQ haplotypes were handled as single units for association and clustering, since linkage in the cohort was strong. The genetic ancestry cluster associated with self-reported Caucasian donors included over 80% of the 300 to 450 genotyped donors. An early release that covered some 640 HLA-typed donors contained around 330 gigabases of sequencing data and tens of millions of unique TCR sequences. The later analysis used no new phenotypic data to find candidate immune exposures, relying instead on TCR beta sequences and their occurrence across donors. Typing coverage varied by locus: 629-630 donors for A, B, C, DRB1 and DQB1; approximately 520 for DQA1; around 610 for DPA1; 400 to 480 for DPB1. The study combined high-throughput TCR immunosequencing, statistical association of individual TCRs with disease status, and machine learning to predict cytomegalovirus infection status. The study profiled the T cell repertoires of approximately 700 subjects by immunosequencing and related them to cytomegalovirus serostatus. An earlier analysis of nearly 600 of the donors applied high-throughput TCR beta sequencing to assess whether each TCR beta V gene segment acted as functional or pseudogenic. Donor age, sex, ethnicity and CMV serostatus were compiled alongside the repertoire data. A later analysis re-analyzed previously published TCR beta repertoires from roughly 630 donors and added high-resolution HLA genotyping to study TCR occurrence patterns. Class I and class II HLA loci were covered by the typing at four-digit resolution. The aim of the study was to test whether cataloging public T cell receptors could identify signatures of past pathogen exposure.

The germline V gene (reference sequence) supplies CDR1 SGHNT and CDR2 YYREEE. V lost 4 bases and J lost 0 bases; the stretch between them is 12 bases long. Inclusive of the bounding cysteine and phenylalanine, the CDR3 is 15 residues long. CDR3 DNA is the only sequence kept; it has 45 bases, read in frame from the first base. The cohort was made up of 500 to 850 healthy bone marrow donors. Cohort members were all nominally healthy when sampled, although unrecorded immune exposures were likely present. The donor tested CMV seropositive and was one of the 289 seropositive cohort members. A peripheral blood sample was collected from each donor, and TCR beta sequencing was performed on peripheral blood mononuclear cells. The Qiagen DNeasy Blood Extraction Kit was used to extract genomic DNA from the blood cell samples. Libraries came from the immunoSEQ multiplex PCR assay. For the multiplex PCR, a mixture combining 60 forward primers for TCR Vbeta segments and 13 reverse primers for TCR Jbeta segments was used. The CDR3 region of rearranged TCR beta genes was amplified from genomic DNA by a multiplex PCR assay. On the Illumina HiSeq System, the amplified TCR beta libraries were sequenced as 87-base-pair reads. The published analysis was carried out like this. A later analysis counted 75 million to 100 million unique TCR beta chains across the 700 or so repertoires, and some 11 million of these chains were shared by at least two donors. To remove PCR and sequencing errors, raw reads were error-corrected and collapsed into unique sequences using a nearest-neighbor algorithm that merged closely related sequences. To assign V, D and J gene segments, CDR3 sequences were aligned to IMGT reference sequences. Each retained sequence needed at least a six-nucleotide match to both a V gene segment and a J gene segment. A rearrangement was called productive if the CDR3 had no stop codons and remained in frame with V and J, and every other rearrangement was called non-productive. Following IMGT convention, CDR3 was defined as the stretch from the second conserved V-encoded cysteine up to the conserved J-encoded phenylalanine. Sequences without an unambiguous match to a single V gene segment were excluded from the earlier analysis of a few hundred of the donors. An earlier analysis of over 450 of the donors classified V segments as functional when productive rearrangements were above 56.7% and as segregating when the standard deviation between donors was above 5%. A statistical classification framework was built to diagnose cytomegalovirus status from the catalog of TCR beta chain sequences. V and J gene assignment, in a later analysis, came from comparing TCR nucleotide sequences with IMGT/GENE-DB human TR gene sequences. In a later analysis, CDR3 sequences and most-parsimonious VDJ recombination scenarios were assigned using the TCRdist pipeline. In a later analysis, each TCR beta chain was defined by its CDR3 amino acid sequence together with its V-gene family, and reads without a unique V-gene family were excluded. In a later analysis, nearly 600 highly shared, low-generation-probability nucleotide sequences were removed to address suspected cross-contamination and a sequencing artifact. In a later analysis, a clonal expansion index was calculated for each public chain from normalized within-repertoire ranks of inferred template counts. Generation probabilities in a later analysis came from a VDJ recombination model fitted to out-of-frame rearrangements, and those results were checked against IGoR. Hypergeometric tests were used in a later analysis to score TCR-TCR, TCR-HLA and TCR-CMV co-occurrence, with a repertoire-size bias correction applied to the TCR pairs. False discovery rates were estimated in a later analysis by permuting HLA or CMV assignments 20 times. In a later analysis, co-occurring TCRs were grouped with DBSCAN, and TCRdist sequence similarity was added when clustering was performed within HLA-allele-positive subsets. Co-occurrence clustering excluded repertoires with fewer than 30,000 or more than 120,000 public chains, plus five with anomalous nucleotide sharing. Drawn from immuneACCESS, this table holds only the in-frame rearrangements with V and J called that TCRdb kept. Clones are partly lost; checked studies trace under half to an unresolved V gene and leave the rest unexplained. V and J calls and clone size are those listed in that table; D and trimming were worked out from the DNA. Here the sample has around 160,000 clones; around 77% occur a single time. The ten largest clonotypes hold 6.7% of the sample.

Points the paper makes about the study in general: Correlated functional status among segregating V segments might be attributable to linkage disequilibrium, but an unknown experimental factor could not be ruled out. Some IMGT-functional V segments, including TRBV6-2 and TRBV6-3, could not be told apart with the 87-base-pair reads, so those segments were excluded. Some 16 rarely observed V segments, including chromosome 9 orphons, were excluded from the earlier analysis of 550 to 700 of the donors because counts were too low. A later analysis associated around 16,000 TCR beta sequences with specific HLA alleles at a false discovery rate of 0.05. CMV serostatus was the only immune exposure information available for the cohort. A few of the identified cytomegalovirus-associated TCR beta chains were confirmed in vitro to be specific for cytomegalovirus antigens. A further reported finding was that TCR beta sequences accurately predicted the HLA-A and HLA-B alleles for most subjects in the first cohort. Most CMV-associated TCR beta chains appeared to be HLA-restricted in a later analysis, and the HLA associations seemed to be driven largely by CMV exposure. A group of highly shared sequence variants was considered likely to be a technical artifact of the sequencing pipeline. Most TCR sequences were observed very rarely across donors, whereas some public TCRs were present in many individuals. A later genetic analysis associated a missense DCLRE1C variant with V-gene and J-gene trimming of TCR beta chains, and an independent cohort replicated the association. In a later genetic analysis, fewer N-insertions in productive TCRs were reported among donors in an Asian-associated ancestry cluster than the roughly 700-donor mean. When HLA alleles, especially DR and DQ, strongly co-occurred, TCR associations were difficult to assign to individual alleles. Presence/absence analyses assumed roughly uniform sequencing depth across donors, an assumption that may not hold. Because some donors lacked HLA typing at each locus, the association tests relied only on the typed subset. A total of fewer than 200 TCR beta chains were listed by the study as associated with cytomegalovirus. Several of the top co-occurrence clusters appeared to be linked to parvovirus B19, influenza, CMV and Epstein-Barr virus, according to a later analysis. The classifier was reported to diagnose cytomegalovirus status with high specificity and sensitivity in both the original and validation cohorts. In a later analysis, the rate of TCR association differed among HLA loci, with DRB1 alleles having the most associated TCRs and HLA-C alleles having the fewest. The authors suggested that the approach could potentially be extended to other disease states and immunological phenotypes. In an earlier analysis of some 540 of the donors, most TCR beta V segments appeared in productive rearrangements about 87% or about 30% of the time, broadly matching IMGT annotations. Only TCR beta chains were sequenced in this cohort, and the absence of alpha or paired-chain data limited detectable features. In a later analysis, HLA-associated TCR beta chains were found to be more clonally expanded and to have lower generation probabilities than equally common non-associated chains.

This clonotype was obtained from a woman aged 40 to 49 in good health and CMV-seropositive. The rearrangement combines TRBV5-4 with TRBJ2-3, with a tentative D gene TRBD1 over 6 matching bases. Sequenced sample: PBMCs. The DNA sequence is given as TGTGCCAGCAGCCCCCGGGACACGAGCACAGATACGCAGTATTTT. This gives the protein CASSPRDTSTDTQYF.